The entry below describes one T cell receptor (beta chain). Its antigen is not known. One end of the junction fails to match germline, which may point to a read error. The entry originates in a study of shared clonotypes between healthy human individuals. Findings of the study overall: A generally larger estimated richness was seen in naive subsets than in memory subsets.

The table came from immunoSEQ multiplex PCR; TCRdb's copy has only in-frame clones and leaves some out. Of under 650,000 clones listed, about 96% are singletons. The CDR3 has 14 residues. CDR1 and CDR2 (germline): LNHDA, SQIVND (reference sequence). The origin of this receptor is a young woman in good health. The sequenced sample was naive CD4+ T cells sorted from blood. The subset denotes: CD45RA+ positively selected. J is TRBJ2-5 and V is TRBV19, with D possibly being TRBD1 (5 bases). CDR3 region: CASSIAHSGETQYF. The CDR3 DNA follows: TGTGCCAGCAGTATAGCTCACTCAGGGGAGACCCAGTACTTC.